This TCR beta chain comes out of a study of blood T cell repertoires in COVID-19. In the study overall: Sites in the United States, Italy and Spain provided acute and convalescent COVID-19 samples. The cDNA or gDNA used as material had been derived from T cells, B-cell-depleted T cells, or PBMCs.

In the authors' workflow: Nucleated cell number was recorded as an estimate derived from reference gene primer amplification. Sequenced by immunoSEQ multiplex PCR; TCRdb stores in-frame clones only, minus some. V and J calls and clone size come straight from that table; D and trimming were deduced from the DNA. The sample lists some 250,000 clones; 65% to 90% were seen once. CDR1 and CDR2 (germline): SGHRS, YFSETQ. With V trimmed by 2 bases and J by 3 bases, 7 bases remained unmatched. The CDR3 is 15 residues long. This clonotype was sampled from a man younger than 40 with active or convalescent COVID-19. The chain links TRBV5-1 to TRBJ2-7; 8 bases fit TRBD1. The sequenced sample consisted of peripheral blood. CDR3 bases: TGCGCCAGCAGCTTCATTTACGACAGGGGCTACGAGCAGTACTTC. Its protein product is CASSFIYDRGYEQYF.